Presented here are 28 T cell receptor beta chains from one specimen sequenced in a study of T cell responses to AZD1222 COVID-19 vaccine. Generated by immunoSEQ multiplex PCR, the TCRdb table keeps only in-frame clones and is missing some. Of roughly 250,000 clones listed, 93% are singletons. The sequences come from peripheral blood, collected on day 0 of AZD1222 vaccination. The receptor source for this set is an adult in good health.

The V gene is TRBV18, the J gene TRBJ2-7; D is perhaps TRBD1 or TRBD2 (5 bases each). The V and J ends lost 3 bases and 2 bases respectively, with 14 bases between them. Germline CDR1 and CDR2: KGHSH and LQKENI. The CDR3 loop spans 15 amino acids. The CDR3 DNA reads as TGTGCCAGCTCACCTGGGACCTTGAGCACCTACGAGCAGTACTTC. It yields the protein CASSPGTLSTYEQYF. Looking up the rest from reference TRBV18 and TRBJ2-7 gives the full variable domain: NAGVMQNPRHLVRRRGQEARLRCSPMKGHSHVYWYRQLPEEGLKFMVYLQKENIIDESGMPKERFSAEFPKEGPSILRIQQVVRGDSAAYFCASSPGTLSTYEQYFGPGTRLTVT.

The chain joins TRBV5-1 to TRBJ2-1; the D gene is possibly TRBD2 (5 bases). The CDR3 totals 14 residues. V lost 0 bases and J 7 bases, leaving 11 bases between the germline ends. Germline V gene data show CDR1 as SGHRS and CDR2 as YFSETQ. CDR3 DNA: TGCGCCAGCAGCTTGGGTGACTACCCGAATGAGCAGTTCTTC. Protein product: CASSLGDYPNEQFF.

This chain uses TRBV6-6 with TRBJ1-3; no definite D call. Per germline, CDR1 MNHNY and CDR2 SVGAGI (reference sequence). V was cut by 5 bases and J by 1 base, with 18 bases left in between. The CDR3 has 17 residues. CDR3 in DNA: TGTGCCAGCAGTCTTGGAATGGTGGAGCCATCTGGAAACACCATATATTTT. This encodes CASSLGMVEPSGNTIYF.

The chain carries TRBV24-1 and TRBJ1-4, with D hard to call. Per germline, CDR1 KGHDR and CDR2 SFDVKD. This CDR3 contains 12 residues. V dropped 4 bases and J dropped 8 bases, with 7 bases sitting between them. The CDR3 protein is CATSDLGEKLFF. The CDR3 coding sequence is TGTGCCACCAGTGACCTGGGGGAAAAACTGTTTTTT.

Here the CDR3 DNA reads TGCGCCAGCAGTTATGGGACAGCGCATCAAGAGACCCAGTACTTC. Its protein is CASSYGTAHQETQYF. This chain joins TRBV5-1 and TRBJ2-5; 7 bases are shared with TRBD1. This CDR3 is 15 amino acids long. V was pared by 5 bases and J by 2 bases, with 9 bases of the junction left unmatched. The germline V gene has CDR1 SGHRS and CDR2 YFSETQ.

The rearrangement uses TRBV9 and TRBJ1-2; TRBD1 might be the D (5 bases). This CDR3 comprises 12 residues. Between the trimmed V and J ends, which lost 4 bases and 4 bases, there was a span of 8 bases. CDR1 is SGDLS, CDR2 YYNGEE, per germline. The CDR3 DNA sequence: TGTGCCAGCAGCCGGGACCGCTATGGCTACACCTTC. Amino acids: CASSRDRYGYTF.

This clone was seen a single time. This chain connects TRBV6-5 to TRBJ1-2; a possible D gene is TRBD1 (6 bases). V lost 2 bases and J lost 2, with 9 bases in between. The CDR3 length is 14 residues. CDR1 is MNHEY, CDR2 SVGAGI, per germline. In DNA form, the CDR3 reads TGTGCCAGCAGTTACGCCACAGGGAACTATGGCTACACCTTC. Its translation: CASSYATGNYGYTF.

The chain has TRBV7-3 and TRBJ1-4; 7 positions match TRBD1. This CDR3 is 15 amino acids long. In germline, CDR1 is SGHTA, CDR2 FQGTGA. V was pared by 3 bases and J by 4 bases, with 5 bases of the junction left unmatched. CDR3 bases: TGTGCCAGCAGCTTTAGGGGGCAGGGTAATGAAAAACTGTTTTTT. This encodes CASSFRGQGNEKLFF.

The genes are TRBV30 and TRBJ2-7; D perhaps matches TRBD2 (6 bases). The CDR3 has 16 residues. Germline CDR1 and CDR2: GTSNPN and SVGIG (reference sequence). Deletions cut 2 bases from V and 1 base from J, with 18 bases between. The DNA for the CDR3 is TGTGCCTGGAGTTTGCGGGGCGGCCTCTTATCCTACGAGCAGTACTTC. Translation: CAWSLRGGLLSYEQYF.

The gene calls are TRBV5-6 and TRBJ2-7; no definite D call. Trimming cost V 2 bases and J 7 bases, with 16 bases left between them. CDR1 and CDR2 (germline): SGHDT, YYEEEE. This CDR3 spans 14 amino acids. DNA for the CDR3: TGTGCCAGCAGCTTAGGAGTTAGTCTGAGAGAGCAGTACTTC. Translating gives CASSLGVSLREQYF.

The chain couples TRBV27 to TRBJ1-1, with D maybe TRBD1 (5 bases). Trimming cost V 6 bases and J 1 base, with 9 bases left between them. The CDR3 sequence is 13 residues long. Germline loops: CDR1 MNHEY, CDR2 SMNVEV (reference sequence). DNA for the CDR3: TGTGCCAGCAGCTGGGGGTGGAACACTGAAGCTTTCTTT. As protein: CASSWGWNTEAFF.

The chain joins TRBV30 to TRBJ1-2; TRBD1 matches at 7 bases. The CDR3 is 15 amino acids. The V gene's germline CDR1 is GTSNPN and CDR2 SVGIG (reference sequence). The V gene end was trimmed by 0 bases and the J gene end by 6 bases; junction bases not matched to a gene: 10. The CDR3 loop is CAWSVLAGGENGYTF. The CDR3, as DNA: TGTGCCTGGAGTGTATTGGCAGGGGGGGAAAATGGCTACACCTTC. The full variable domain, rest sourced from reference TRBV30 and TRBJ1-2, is SQTIHQWPATLVQPVGSPLSLECTVEGTSNPNLYWYRQAAGRGLQLLFYSVGIGQISSEVPQNLSASRPQDRQFILSSKKLLLSDSGFYLCAWSVLAGGENGYTFGSGTRLTVV.

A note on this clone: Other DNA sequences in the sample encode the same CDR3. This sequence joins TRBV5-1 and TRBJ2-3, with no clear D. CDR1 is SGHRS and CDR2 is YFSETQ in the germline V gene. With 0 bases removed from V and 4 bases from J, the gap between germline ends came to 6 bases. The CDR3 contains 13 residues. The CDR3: CASSLVGADTQYF. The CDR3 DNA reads TGCGCCAGCAGCTTGGTTGGAGCAGATACGCAGTATTTT.

The DNA for the CDR3 is TGTGCCAGCAGCCCCTTGGGGACAACTAATGAAAAACTGTTTTTT. Its translation is CASSPLGTTNEKLFF. The chain combines TRBV7-2 with TRBJ1-4, with no clear D. Trimming took off 5 bases at V and 0 bases at J, with 10 bases between the two ends. In germline, CDR1 is SGHTA, CDR2 FQGNSA. The CDR3 contains 15 residues.

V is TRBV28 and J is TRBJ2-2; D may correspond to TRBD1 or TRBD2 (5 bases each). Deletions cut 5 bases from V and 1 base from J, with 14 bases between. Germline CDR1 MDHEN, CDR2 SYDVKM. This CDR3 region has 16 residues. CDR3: CASSPAGTMNTGELFF. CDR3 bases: TGTGCCAGCAGTCCGGCCGGGACGATGAACACCGGGGAGCTGTTTTTT.

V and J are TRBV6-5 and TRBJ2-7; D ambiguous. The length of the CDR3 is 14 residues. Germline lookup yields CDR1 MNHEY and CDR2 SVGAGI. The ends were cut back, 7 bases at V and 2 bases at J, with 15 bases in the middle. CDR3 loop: CASTLKLRPYEQYF. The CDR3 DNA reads TGTGCCAGCACCCTGAAGCTAAGACCCTACGAGCAGTACTTC.

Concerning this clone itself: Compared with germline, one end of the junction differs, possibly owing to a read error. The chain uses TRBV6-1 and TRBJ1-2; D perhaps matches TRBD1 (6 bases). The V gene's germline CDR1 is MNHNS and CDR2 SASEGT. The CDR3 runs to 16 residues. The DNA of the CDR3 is TGTGCCAGCAATGAAGGTGGAACCGGGACAATATATGGCTACACCTTC. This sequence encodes CASNEGGTGTIYGYTF.

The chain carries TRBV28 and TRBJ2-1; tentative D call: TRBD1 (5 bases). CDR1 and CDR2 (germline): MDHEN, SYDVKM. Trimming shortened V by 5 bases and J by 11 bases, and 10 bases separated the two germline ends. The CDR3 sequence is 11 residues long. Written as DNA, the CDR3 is TGTGCCAGCAGTCTTCAGGGTAAGCAGTTCTTC. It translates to CASSLQGKQFF.

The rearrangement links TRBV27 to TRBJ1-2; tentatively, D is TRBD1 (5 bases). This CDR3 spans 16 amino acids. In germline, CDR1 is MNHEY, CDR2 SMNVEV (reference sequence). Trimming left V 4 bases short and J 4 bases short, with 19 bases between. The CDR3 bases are TGTGCCAGCAGTTCGGCCGGGACGGCCACGAGCTATGGCTACACCTTC. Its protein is CASSSAGTATSYGYTF.

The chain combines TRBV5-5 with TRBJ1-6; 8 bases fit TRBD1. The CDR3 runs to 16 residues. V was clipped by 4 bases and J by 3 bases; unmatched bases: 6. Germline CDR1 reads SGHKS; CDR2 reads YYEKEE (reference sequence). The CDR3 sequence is CASSRTGNDYNSPLHF. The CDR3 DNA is TGTGCCAGCAGCAGGACAGGGAACGACTATAATTCACCCCTCCACTTT.

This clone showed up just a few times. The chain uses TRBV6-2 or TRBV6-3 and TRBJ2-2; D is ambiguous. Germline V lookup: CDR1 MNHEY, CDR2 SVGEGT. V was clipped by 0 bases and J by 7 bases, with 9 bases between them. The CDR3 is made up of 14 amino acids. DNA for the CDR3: TGTGCCAGCAGTTACTCGTATTCAGGCGGGGAGCTGTTTTTT. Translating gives CASSYSYSGGELFF.

Here the CDR3 reads CASRSTGTGNQPQHF. For the CDR3, the DNA is TGTGCCAGCAGAAGCACCGGGACAGGGAATCAGCCCCAGCATTTT. This sequence joins TRBV6-5 and TRBJ1-5; 9 bases agree with TRBD1. The germline V gene has CDR1 MNHEY and CDR2 SVGAGI. The length of the CDR3 is 15 residues. The V gene end was trimmed by 6 bases and the J gene end by 4 bases; junction bases not matched to a gene: 7.

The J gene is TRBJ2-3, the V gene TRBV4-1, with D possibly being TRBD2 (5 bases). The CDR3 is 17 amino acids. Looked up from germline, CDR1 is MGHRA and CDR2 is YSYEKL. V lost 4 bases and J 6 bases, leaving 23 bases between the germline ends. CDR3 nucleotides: TGCGCCAGCAGCCCCTTTCGGGCAGGAGTCCCGGGGGATACGCAGTATTTT. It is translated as CASSPFRAGVPGDTQYF.

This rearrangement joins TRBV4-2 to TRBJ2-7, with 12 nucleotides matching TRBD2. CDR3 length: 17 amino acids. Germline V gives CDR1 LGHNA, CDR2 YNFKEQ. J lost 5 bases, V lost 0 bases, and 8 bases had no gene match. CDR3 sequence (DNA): TGTGCCAGCAGCCAAGAGGCCTCTAGCGGGAGGGTTCACGAGCAGTACTTC. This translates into CASSQEASSGRVHEQYF.

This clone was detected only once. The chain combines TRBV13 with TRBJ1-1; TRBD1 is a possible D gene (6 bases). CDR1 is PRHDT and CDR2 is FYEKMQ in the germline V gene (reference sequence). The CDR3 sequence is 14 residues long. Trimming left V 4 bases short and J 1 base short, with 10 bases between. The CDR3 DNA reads TGTGCCAGCAGCTCCCCGGGACAGAACACTGAAGCTTTCTTT. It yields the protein CASSSPGQNTEAFF.

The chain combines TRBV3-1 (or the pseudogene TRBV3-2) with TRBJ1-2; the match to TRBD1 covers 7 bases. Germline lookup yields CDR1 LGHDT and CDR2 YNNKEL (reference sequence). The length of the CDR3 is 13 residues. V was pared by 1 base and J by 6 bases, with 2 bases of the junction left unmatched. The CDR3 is CASSQAGTDGYTF. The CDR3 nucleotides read TGTGCCAGCAGCCAAGCTGGGACAGATGGCTACACCTTC.

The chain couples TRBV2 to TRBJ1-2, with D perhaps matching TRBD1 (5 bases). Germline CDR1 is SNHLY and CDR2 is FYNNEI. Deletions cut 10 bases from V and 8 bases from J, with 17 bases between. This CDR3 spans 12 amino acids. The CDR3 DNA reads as TGTGCCACCTTACGGGGCTCGCGAGGCTACACCTTC. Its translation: CATLRGSRGYTF.

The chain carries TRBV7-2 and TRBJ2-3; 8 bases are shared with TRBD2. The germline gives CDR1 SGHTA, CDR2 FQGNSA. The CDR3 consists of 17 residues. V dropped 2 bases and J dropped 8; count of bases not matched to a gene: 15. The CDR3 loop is CASSLFSSSGSQVTQYF. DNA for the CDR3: TGTGCCAGCAGCTTATTTTCCTCGAGCGGGAGTCAGGTTACGCAGTATTTT.